Shown below are 14 T cell receptor beta chains from a single sample sequenced in a study of blood T cell repertoires in COVID-19. Measured with immunoSEQ multiplex PCR; TCRdb has only the in-frame clones, and not every one. This table holds fewer than 200,000 clones, roughly four fifths found once. Sequencing was carried out using peripheral blood. These receptors were obtained from a woman in her seventies with COVID-19, enrolled during active disease.

The CDR3 sequence is CASSPTSGTDTQYF. The CDR3 DNA sequence: TGTGCCAGCAGCCCGACTAGCGGGACAGATACGCAGTATTTT. The chain couples TRBV7-2 to TRBJ2-3; TRBD2 aligns across 10 bases. This CDR3 is 14 amino acids long. V lost 5 bases, J lost 3 bases, and 2 bases stayed unmatched. Germline V gene lookup returns CDR1 SGHTA and CDR2 FQGNSA.

The chain links TRBV7-2 to TRBJ2-7; TRBD1 might be the D (6 bases). Trimming took 5 bases from V and 3 from J, leaving 17 bases between them. The CDR3 covers 15 residues. CDR1 and CDR2 from the germline V gene are SGHTA and FQGNSA. The CDR3 DNA follows: TGTGCCAGCAGCCCTGACAGGAACCCCCTCTACGAGCAGTACTTC. Its protein product is CASSPDRNPLYEQYF. Drawing the rest from reference TRBV7-2 and TRBJ2-7, the complete variable domain is GAGVSQSPSNKVTEKGKDVELRCDPISGHTALYWYRQSLGQGLEFLIYFQGNSAPDKSGLPSDRFSAERTGGSVSTLTIQRTQQEDSAVYLCASSPDRNPLYEQYFGPGTRLTVT.

This rearrangement joins TRBV7-8 to TRBJ2-7, with a weak D call TRBD2 (5 bases). CDR1 is SGHVS, CDR2 FQNEAQ, per germline. Trimming took 0 bases from V and 3 from J, leaving 9 bases between them. This CDR3 contains 14 residues. The CDR3 bases are TGTGCCAGCAGCTTAGCGGGAGAGATCTACGAGCAGTACTTC. This codes for CASSLAGEIYEQYF. The full variable domain, in which reference TRBV7-8 and TRBJ2-7 provide the parts outside the CDR3, is GAGVSQSPRYKVAKRGQDVALRCDPISGHVSLFWYQQALGQGPEFLTYFQNEAQLDKSGLPSDRFFAERPEGSVSTLKIQRTQQEDSAVYLCASSLAGEIYEQYFGPGTRLTVT.

This clone ranks as medium-sized. V usage is TRBV27 and J usage is TRBJ2-1; TRBD2 might be the D (6 bases). This CDR3 has 14 residues. V shed 4 bases and J shed 4 bases, with 11 bases lying between them. The germline V gene has CDR1 MNHEY and CDR2 SMNVEV (reference sequence). The chain's CDR3 is CASSSGAGYNEQFF. In nucleotides, the CDR3 is TGTGCCAGCAGTTCTGGGGCGGGGTACAATGAGCAGTTCTTC.

This chain links TRBV28 with TRBJ2-3; 7 nucleotides align to TRBD1. The V and J ends lost 4 bases and 2 bases, in that order; junction bases with no gene match: 12. CDR1 and CDR2 from the germline V gene are MDHEN and SYDVKM. The CDR3 spans 17 residues. CDR3 sequence: CASSSPFRGISTDTQYF. The CDR3 DNA sequence: TGTGCCAGCAGTTCCCCTTTCAGGGGGATTTCCACAGATACGCAGTATTTT. The full variable domain, its missing parts supplied by reference TRBV28 and TRBJ2-3, is DVKVTQSSRYLVKRTGEKVFLECVQDMDHENMFWYRQDPGLGLRLIYFSYDVKMKEKGDIPEGYSVSREKKERFSLILESASTNQTSMYLCASSSPFRGISTDTQYFGPGTRLTVL.

This clone was seen a handful of times. The chain is built from TRBV29-1 and TRBJ2-1; TRBD2 matches 7 bases. The CDR3 has 15 amino acids. The trim removed 6 bases at V and 3 bases at J, leaving 11 bases unmatched. CDR1 and CDR2 (germline): SQVTM, ANQGSEA. CDR3 protein: CSVGRQGGVYNEQFF. The DNA of the CDR3 is TGCAGCGTCGGACGTCAGGGAGGGGTCTACAATGAGCAGTTCTTC.

This clone was seen at least ten times. The V gene is TRBV20-1, the J gene TRBJ1-2; D is uncertain. The V gene lost 3 bases and the J gene lost 6 bases, with 5 bases spanning the gap. This CDR3 comprises 10 residues. Germline V gene lookup returns CDR1 DFQATT and CDR2 SNEGSKA (reference sequence). The CDR3 nucleotides read TGCAGTGCTAGCCGAGATGGCTACACCTTC. Translating it yields CSASRDGYTF.

DNA for the CDR3: TGTGCCAGCAGCCTGGACAGGGGGCTTAGGGGCTACACCTTC. Residues: CASSLDRGLRGYTF. The rearrangement joins TRBV6-6 to TRBJ1-2; 11 nucleotides agree with TRBD1. This CDR3 has 14 amino acids. Losses at the gene ends were 6 bases for V and 8 bases for J; bases not matched to a gene: 8. Germline CDR1 is MNHNY and CDR2 is SVGAGI (reference sequence).

The genes are TRBV9 and TRBJ1-4; TRBD1 matches 8 bases. This CDR3 spans 14 amino acids. Germline lookup yields CDR1 SGDLS and CDR2 YYNGEE. The trim removed 6 bases at V and 4 bases at J, leaving 5 bases unmatched. The DNA of the CDR3 is TGTGCCAGCACCAGGGGGCAGCTTAATGAAAAACTGTTTTTT. Its protein product is CASTRGQLNEKLFF.

V usage is TRBV7-8 and J usage is TRBJ1-4, with 12 bases matching TRBD1. Germline-derived CDR1 and CDR2 are SGHVS and FQNEAQ. This CDR3 has 19 residues. V lost 5 bases, J lost 3 bases, and 13 bases stayed unmatched. CDR3 in DNA: TGTGCCAGCAGCCAGCCCCCGGGACAGGGGGCTCTAGCTAATGAAAAACTGTTTTTT. Protein product: CASSQPPGQGALANEKLFF.

The J gene is TRBJ2-4, the V gene TRBV28; the D gene is possibly TRBD1 (5 bases). The CDR3 runs 16 residues. The V gene lost 5 bases and the J gene lost 2 bases, with 16 bases spanning the gap. Germline assignment: CDR1 MDHEN and CDR2 SYDVKM. The CDR3 sequence is CASSRTGQRTKNIQYF. As DNA, the CDR3 is TGTGCCAGCAGTAGAACCGGACAAAGAACCAAAAACATTCAGTACTTC.

The genes are TRBV28 and TRBJ2-1, with a tentative D call TRBD1 (7 bases). Germline loops: CDR1 MDHEN, CDR2 SYDVKM. V lost 7 bases and J lost 13, with 26 bases in between. The CDR3 runs 15 residues. CDR3 DNA sequence: TGTGCCAGCAACCCCCAGACAGGGTGGGACTTCGGACAGTTCTTC. It specifies CASNPQTGWDFGQFF. Variable domain in full (rest from reference TRBV28 and TRBJ2-1): DVKVTQSSRYLVKRTGEKVFLECVQDMDHENMFWYRQDPGLGLRLIYFSYDVKMKEKGDIPEGYSVSREKKERFSLILESASTNQTSMYLCASNPQTGWDFGQFFGPGTRLTVL.

V is TRBV28 and J is TRBJ2-7; 11 nucleotides line up with TRBD2. Germline loops: CDR1 MDHEN, CDR2 SYDVKM. The CDR3 totals 16 residues. The ends lost 3 bases at V and 0 bases at J; junction bases unmatched: 4. CDR3 DNA sequence: TGTGCCAGCAGTTTGGTGACTAGCGGGATCTCCTACGAGCAGTACTTC. It is translated as CASSLVTSGISYEQYF.

The chain uses TRBV30 and TRBJ2-7; TRBD1 matches at 7 bases. After removal of 3 bases from V and 2 bases from J, the junction contained 4 bases not matched to a gene. Germline V CDR1 and CDR2: GTSNPN, SVGIG (reference sequence). The CDR3 spans 13 residues. In DNA, the CDR3 is TGTGCCTGGAGACCGGGACAGCCCTACGAGCAGTACTTC. It encodes CAWRPGQPYEQYF.